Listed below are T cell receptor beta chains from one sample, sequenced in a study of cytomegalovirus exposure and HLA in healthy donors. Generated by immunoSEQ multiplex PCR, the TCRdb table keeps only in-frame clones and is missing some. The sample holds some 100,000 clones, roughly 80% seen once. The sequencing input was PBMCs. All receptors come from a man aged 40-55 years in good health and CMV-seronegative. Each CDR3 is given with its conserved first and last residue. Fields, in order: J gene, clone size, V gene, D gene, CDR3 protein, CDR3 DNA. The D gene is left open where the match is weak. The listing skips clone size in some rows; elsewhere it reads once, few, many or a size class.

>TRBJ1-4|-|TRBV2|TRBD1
CASINDRATNEKLFF
TGTGCCAGCATTAACGACAGGGCAACTAATGAAAAACTGTTTTTT
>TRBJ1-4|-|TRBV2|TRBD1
CASRIDRGVNEKLFF
TGTGCCAGCAGGATCGACAGGGGGGTAAATGAAAAACTGTTTTTT
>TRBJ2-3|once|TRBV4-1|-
CASSQDGLGTDTQYF
TGCGCCAGCAGCCAAGATGGGCTGGGCACAGATACGCAGTATTTT
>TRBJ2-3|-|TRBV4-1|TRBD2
CASSRTSGGADTQYF
TGCGCCAGCAGCCGGACTAGCGGGGGTGCAGATACGCAGTATTTT
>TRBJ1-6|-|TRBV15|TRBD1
CATSARTGGQSPLHF
TGTGCCACCAGCGCCCGGACAGGGGGCCAATCACCCCTCCACTTT
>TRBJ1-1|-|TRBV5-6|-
CASSLVPGTEAFF
TGTGCCAGCAGCTTGGTCCCAGGCACTGAAGCTTTCTTT
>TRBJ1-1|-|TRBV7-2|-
CASSSSGNTEAFF
TGTGCCAGCAGCTCGTCAGGTAACACTGAAGCTTTCTTT
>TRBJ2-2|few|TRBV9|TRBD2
CASKGTSGPGELFF
TGTGCCAGCAAGGGGACTAGCGGCCCCGGGGAGCTGTTTTTT
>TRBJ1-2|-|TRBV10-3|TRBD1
CAISGGRQGNYGYTF
TGTGCCATCAGTGGTGGGAGACAGGGGAACTATGGCTACACCTTC
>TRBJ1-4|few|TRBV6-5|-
CASSYMGPLANEKLFF
TGTGCCAGCAGTTACATGGGGCCTTTAGCTAATGAAAAACTGTTTTTT
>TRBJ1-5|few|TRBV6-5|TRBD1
CASSTRDRGSQPQHF
TGTGCCAGCAGTACCCGGGACAGGGGAAGTCAGCCCCAGCATTTT
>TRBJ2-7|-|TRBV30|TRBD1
CAWRGTGNYEQYF
TGTGCCTGGAGGGGGACAGGAAACTACGAGCAGTACTTC
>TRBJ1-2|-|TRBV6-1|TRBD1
CASSARQGGGLYGYTF
TGTGCCAGCAGTGCCCGACAGGGAGGAGGTCTCTATGGCTACACCTTC
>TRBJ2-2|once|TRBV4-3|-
CASSQDQGFRPGELFF
TGCGCCAGCAGCCAAGATCAGGGATTTCGGCCCGGGGAGCTGTTTTTT
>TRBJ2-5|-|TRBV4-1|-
CASSQVARGETQYF
TGCGCCAGCAGCCAAGTTGCCAGGGGAGAGACCCAGTACTTC
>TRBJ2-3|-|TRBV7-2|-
CASSLVGGGGDTQYF
TGTGCCAGCAGCTTAGTGGGGGGCGGGGGAGATACGCAGTATTTT
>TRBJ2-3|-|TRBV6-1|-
CASWGLTYTDTQYF
TGTGCCAGTTGGGGGCTTACCTACACAGATACGCAGTATTTT
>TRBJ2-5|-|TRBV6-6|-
CASSHGQSWAETQYF
TGTGCCAGCAGTCATGGACAATCGTGGGCAGAGACCCAGTACTTC
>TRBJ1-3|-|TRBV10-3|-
CAISESSRAGNTIYF
TGTGCCATCAGTGAGTCGAGCAGGGCTGGAAACACCATATATTTT
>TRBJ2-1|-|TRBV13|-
CASTRQSEQRDNEQFF
TGTGCCAGCACCCGCCAGTCAGAACAGCGGGACAATGAGCAGTTCTTC
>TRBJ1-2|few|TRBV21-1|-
CASSKGRGQNYGYTF
TGTGCCAGCAGCAAAGGTAGGGGGCAAAACTATGGCTACACCTTC
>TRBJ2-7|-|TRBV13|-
CASSQQRAGWGEQYF
TGTGCCAGCAGCCAACAGCGGGCCGGTTGGGGCGAGCAGTACTTC
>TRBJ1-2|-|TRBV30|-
CAWSVLVGYTF
TGTGCCTGGAGTGTACTTGTTGGCTACACCTTC
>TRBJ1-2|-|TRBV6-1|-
CASSEAMGAESYGYTF
TGTGCCAGCAGTGAAGCGATGGGGGCAGAGAGCTATGGCTACACCTTC
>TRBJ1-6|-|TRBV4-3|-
CASSQVSNSPLHF
TGCGCCAGCAGCCAAGTGTCGAATTCACCCCTCCACTTT
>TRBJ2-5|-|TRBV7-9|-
CASSFTSRGETQYF
TGTGCCAGCAGCTTTACTAGCCGAGGCGAGACCCAGTACTTC
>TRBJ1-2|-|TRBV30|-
CAWSSPPNLYGYTF
TGTGCCTGGAGTAGCCCCCCGAACCTCTATGGCTACACCTTC
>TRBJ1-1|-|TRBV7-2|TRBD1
CASSLRMTGLTEAFF
TGTGCCAGCAGCCTACGTATGACAGGGTTGACTGAAGCTTTCTTT
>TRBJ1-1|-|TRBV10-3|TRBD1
CATRQGLVATEAFF
TGTGCCACCCGACAGGGGTTAGTCGCCACTGAAGCTTTCTTT
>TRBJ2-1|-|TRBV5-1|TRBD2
CASSPVGLADEQFF
TGCGCCAGCTCTCCGGTGGGACTAGCGGATGAGCAGTTCTTC
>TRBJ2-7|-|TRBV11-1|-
CASSSIYEQYF
TGTGCCAGCAGCTCCATCTACGAGCAGTACTTC
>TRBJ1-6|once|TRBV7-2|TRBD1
CATQDRENSPLHF
TGTGCCACCCAGGACAGGGAAAATTCACCCCTCCACTTT
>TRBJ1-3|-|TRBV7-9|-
CSSSPGDRNSGNTIYF
TGTTCCAGCAGCCCCGGTGACAGGAACTCTGGAAACACCATATATTTT
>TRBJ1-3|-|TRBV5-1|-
CASSPGYGNTIYF
TGCGCCAGCAGCCCCGGGTACGGAAACACCATATATTTT
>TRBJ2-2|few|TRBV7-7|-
CASSLNAEVTGELFF
TGTGCCAGCAGCTTGAACGCGGAAGTCACCGGGGAGCTGTTTTTT
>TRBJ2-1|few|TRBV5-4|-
CASSLVVGAGVHNEQFF
TGTGCCAGCAGCTTGGTAGTAGGAGCCGGAGTCCACAATGAGCAGTTCTTC
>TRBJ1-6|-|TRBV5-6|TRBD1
CASSRRDRGKSPLHF
TGTGCCAGCAGCCGTAGGGACAGGGGAAAATCACCCCTCCACTTT
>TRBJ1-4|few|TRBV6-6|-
CASTRGEKLFF
TGTGCCAGCACCCGGGGGGAAAAACTGTTTTTT
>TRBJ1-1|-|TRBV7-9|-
CASSLLGPGRKAFF
TGTGCCAGCAGCTTATTGGGGCCCGGGAGGAAAGCTTTCTTT
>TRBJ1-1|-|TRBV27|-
CASSLSWGGDTEAFF
TGTGCCAGCAGTTTATCATGGGGCGGGGACACTGAAGCTTTCTTT
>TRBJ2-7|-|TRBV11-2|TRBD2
CASRLAGVSYEQYF
TGTGCCAGCAGGCTAGCGGGAGTCTCCTACGAGCAGTACTTC
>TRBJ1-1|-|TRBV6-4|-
CASSEGRGRNTEAFF
TGTGCCAGCAGTGAGGGGCGAGGAAGGAACACTGAAGCTTTCTTT
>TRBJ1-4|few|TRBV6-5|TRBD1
CASSPTGTNEKLFF
TGTGCCAGCAGTCCGACAGGGACGAATGAAAAACTGTTTTTT
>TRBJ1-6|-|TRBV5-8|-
CASSLGSYNSPLHF
TGTGCCAGCAGCCTGGGGAGCTATAATTCACCCCTCCACTTT
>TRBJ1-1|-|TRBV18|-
CASSPQVDRLTEAFF
TGTGCCAGCTCACCACAAGTAGACAGGTTGACTGAAGCTTTCTTT
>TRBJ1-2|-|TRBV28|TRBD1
CASIPGTGYGYTF
TGTGCCAGCATCCCAGGGACAGGCTATGGCTACACCTTC
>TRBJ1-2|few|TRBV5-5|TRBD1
CASSYLWGQGQGYTF
TGTGCCAGCAGCTACCTCTGGGGACAGGGACAGGGCTACACCTTC
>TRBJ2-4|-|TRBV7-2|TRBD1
CASSPRTGRAKNIQYF
TGTGCCAGCAGCCCTCGGACAGGGAGGGCCAAAAACATTCAGTACTTC
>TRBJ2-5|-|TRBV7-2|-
CASSLAWTEETQYF
TGTGCCAGCAGCTTAGCGTGGACAGAAGAGACCCAGTACTTC
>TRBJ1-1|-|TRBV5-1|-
CASRAVQGNTEAFF
TGCGCCAGCAGGGCCGTCCAGGGGAACACTGAAGCTTTCTTT
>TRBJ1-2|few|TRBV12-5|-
CASGLAGGYTF
TGTGCTAGTGGTTTAGCGGGAGGCTACACCTTC
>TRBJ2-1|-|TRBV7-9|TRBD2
CASSHSGGAYNEQFF
TGTGCCAGCAGCCACAGCGGGGGGGCCTACAATGAGCAGTTCTTC
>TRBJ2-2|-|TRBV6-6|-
CASRLDGTGELFF
TGTGCCAGCCGGCTAGACGGCACCGGGGAGCTGTTTTTT
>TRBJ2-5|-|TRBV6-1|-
CASSEGGRETQYF
TGTGCCAGCAGTGAAGGGGGGAGGGAGACCCAGTACTTC